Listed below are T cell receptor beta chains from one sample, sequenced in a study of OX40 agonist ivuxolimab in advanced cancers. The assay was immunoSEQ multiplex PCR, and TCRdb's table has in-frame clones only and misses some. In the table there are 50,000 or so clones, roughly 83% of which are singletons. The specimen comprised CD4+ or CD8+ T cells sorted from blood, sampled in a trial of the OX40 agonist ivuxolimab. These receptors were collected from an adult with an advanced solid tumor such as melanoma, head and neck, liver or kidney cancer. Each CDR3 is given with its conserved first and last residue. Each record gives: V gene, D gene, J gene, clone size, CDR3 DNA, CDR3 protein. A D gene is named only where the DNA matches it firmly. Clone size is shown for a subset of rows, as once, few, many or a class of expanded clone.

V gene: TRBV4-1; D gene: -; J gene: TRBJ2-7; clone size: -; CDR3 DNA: TGCGCCAGCAGCCAAGAAACAGGAGCGGTTTACGAGCAGTACTTC; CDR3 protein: CASSQETGAVYEQYF
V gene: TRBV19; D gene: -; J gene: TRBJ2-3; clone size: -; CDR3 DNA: TGTGCCAGTAGTATAGTGGTACCAGATACGCAGTATTTT; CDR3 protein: CASSIVVPDTQYF
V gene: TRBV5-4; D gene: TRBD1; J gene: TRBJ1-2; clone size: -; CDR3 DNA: TGTGCCAGCAGCGGGGGAGGACAGGGGCCCACCTCTAACTATGGCTACACCTTC; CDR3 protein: CASSGGGQGPTSNYGYTF
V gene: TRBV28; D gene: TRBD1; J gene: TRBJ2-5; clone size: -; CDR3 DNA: TGTGCCAGCAGTTCGGGACAGGGGAAAGAGACCCAGTACTTC; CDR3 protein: CASSSGQGKETQYF
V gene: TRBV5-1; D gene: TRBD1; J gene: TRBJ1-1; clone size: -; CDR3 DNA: TGCGCCAGCAGCGCAGGACAGGGTTACACTGAAGCTTTCTTT; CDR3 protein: CASSAGQGYTEAFF
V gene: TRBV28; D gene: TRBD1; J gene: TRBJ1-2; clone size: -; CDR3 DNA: TGTGCCAGCAGTTTACCGAATCAGGGGGGCTATGGCTACACCTTC; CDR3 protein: CASSLPNQGGYGYTF
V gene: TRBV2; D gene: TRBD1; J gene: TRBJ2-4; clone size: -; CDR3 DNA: TGTGCCAGCAGCGGGACAGGGAACAAAAACATTCAGTACTTC; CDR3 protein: CASSGTGNKNIQYF
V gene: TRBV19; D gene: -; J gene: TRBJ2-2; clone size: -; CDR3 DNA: TGTGCCAGTAGTATATGGGGAACCGGGGAGCTGTTTTTT; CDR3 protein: CASSIWGTGELFF
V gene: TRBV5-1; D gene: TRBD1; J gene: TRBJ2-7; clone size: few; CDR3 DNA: TGCGCCAGCAGCCGCCGGACAGGTGGAAACGAGCAGTACTTC; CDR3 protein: CASSRRTGGNEQYF
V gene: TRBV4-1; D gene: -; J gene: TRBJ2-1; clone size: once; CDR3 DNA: TGCGCCAGCAGCCTGAGGGGGGGGGCCTACAATGAGCAGTTCTTC; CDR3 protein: CASSLRGGAYNEQFF
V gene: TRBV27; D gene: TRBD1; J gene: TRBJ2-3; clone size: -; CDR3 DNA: TGTGCCAGCAGTTTCTCCCGACAGGGGACGTACCCCCTTTTT; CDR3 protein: CASSFSRQGTYPLF
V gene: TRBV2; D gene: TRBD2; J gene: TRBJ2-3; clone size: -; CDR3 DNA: TGTGCCAGCAGTCTAGCGGGAGGATACACAGATACGCAGTATTTT; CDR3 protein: CASSLAGGYTDTQYF
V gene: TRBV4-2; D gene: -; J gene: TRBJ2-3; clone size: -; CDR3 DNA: TGTGCCAGCAGCCAAGAGATGCTTCCGGGGTCGGTCACAGATACGCAGTATTTT; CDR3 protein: CASSQEMLPGSVTDTQYF
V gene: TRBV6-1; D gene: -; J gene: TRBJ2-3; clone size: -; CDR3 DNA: TGTGCCACCTTTACAGATACGCAGTATTTT; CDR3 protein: CATFTDTQYF
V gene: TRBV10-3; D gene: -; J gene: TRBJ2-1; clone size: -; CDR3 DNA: TGTGCCATCAGTGAGCTGACTAAGCGGACCTCGAATGAGCAGTTCTTC; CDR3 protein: CAISELTKRTSNEQFF
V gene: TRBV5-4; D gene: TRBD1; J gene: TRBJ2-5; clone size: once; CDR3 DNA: TGTGCCAGCAGCTGGGGAGGACAGGGGGCGGAAGAGACCCAGTACTTC; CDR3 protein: CASSWGGQGAEETQYF
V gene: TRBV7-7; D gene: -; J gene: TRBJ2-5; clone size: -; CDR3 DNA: TGTGCCAGCAGCCAGGGGGGGTACCAAGAGACCCAGTACTTC; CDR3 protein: CASSQGGYQETQYF